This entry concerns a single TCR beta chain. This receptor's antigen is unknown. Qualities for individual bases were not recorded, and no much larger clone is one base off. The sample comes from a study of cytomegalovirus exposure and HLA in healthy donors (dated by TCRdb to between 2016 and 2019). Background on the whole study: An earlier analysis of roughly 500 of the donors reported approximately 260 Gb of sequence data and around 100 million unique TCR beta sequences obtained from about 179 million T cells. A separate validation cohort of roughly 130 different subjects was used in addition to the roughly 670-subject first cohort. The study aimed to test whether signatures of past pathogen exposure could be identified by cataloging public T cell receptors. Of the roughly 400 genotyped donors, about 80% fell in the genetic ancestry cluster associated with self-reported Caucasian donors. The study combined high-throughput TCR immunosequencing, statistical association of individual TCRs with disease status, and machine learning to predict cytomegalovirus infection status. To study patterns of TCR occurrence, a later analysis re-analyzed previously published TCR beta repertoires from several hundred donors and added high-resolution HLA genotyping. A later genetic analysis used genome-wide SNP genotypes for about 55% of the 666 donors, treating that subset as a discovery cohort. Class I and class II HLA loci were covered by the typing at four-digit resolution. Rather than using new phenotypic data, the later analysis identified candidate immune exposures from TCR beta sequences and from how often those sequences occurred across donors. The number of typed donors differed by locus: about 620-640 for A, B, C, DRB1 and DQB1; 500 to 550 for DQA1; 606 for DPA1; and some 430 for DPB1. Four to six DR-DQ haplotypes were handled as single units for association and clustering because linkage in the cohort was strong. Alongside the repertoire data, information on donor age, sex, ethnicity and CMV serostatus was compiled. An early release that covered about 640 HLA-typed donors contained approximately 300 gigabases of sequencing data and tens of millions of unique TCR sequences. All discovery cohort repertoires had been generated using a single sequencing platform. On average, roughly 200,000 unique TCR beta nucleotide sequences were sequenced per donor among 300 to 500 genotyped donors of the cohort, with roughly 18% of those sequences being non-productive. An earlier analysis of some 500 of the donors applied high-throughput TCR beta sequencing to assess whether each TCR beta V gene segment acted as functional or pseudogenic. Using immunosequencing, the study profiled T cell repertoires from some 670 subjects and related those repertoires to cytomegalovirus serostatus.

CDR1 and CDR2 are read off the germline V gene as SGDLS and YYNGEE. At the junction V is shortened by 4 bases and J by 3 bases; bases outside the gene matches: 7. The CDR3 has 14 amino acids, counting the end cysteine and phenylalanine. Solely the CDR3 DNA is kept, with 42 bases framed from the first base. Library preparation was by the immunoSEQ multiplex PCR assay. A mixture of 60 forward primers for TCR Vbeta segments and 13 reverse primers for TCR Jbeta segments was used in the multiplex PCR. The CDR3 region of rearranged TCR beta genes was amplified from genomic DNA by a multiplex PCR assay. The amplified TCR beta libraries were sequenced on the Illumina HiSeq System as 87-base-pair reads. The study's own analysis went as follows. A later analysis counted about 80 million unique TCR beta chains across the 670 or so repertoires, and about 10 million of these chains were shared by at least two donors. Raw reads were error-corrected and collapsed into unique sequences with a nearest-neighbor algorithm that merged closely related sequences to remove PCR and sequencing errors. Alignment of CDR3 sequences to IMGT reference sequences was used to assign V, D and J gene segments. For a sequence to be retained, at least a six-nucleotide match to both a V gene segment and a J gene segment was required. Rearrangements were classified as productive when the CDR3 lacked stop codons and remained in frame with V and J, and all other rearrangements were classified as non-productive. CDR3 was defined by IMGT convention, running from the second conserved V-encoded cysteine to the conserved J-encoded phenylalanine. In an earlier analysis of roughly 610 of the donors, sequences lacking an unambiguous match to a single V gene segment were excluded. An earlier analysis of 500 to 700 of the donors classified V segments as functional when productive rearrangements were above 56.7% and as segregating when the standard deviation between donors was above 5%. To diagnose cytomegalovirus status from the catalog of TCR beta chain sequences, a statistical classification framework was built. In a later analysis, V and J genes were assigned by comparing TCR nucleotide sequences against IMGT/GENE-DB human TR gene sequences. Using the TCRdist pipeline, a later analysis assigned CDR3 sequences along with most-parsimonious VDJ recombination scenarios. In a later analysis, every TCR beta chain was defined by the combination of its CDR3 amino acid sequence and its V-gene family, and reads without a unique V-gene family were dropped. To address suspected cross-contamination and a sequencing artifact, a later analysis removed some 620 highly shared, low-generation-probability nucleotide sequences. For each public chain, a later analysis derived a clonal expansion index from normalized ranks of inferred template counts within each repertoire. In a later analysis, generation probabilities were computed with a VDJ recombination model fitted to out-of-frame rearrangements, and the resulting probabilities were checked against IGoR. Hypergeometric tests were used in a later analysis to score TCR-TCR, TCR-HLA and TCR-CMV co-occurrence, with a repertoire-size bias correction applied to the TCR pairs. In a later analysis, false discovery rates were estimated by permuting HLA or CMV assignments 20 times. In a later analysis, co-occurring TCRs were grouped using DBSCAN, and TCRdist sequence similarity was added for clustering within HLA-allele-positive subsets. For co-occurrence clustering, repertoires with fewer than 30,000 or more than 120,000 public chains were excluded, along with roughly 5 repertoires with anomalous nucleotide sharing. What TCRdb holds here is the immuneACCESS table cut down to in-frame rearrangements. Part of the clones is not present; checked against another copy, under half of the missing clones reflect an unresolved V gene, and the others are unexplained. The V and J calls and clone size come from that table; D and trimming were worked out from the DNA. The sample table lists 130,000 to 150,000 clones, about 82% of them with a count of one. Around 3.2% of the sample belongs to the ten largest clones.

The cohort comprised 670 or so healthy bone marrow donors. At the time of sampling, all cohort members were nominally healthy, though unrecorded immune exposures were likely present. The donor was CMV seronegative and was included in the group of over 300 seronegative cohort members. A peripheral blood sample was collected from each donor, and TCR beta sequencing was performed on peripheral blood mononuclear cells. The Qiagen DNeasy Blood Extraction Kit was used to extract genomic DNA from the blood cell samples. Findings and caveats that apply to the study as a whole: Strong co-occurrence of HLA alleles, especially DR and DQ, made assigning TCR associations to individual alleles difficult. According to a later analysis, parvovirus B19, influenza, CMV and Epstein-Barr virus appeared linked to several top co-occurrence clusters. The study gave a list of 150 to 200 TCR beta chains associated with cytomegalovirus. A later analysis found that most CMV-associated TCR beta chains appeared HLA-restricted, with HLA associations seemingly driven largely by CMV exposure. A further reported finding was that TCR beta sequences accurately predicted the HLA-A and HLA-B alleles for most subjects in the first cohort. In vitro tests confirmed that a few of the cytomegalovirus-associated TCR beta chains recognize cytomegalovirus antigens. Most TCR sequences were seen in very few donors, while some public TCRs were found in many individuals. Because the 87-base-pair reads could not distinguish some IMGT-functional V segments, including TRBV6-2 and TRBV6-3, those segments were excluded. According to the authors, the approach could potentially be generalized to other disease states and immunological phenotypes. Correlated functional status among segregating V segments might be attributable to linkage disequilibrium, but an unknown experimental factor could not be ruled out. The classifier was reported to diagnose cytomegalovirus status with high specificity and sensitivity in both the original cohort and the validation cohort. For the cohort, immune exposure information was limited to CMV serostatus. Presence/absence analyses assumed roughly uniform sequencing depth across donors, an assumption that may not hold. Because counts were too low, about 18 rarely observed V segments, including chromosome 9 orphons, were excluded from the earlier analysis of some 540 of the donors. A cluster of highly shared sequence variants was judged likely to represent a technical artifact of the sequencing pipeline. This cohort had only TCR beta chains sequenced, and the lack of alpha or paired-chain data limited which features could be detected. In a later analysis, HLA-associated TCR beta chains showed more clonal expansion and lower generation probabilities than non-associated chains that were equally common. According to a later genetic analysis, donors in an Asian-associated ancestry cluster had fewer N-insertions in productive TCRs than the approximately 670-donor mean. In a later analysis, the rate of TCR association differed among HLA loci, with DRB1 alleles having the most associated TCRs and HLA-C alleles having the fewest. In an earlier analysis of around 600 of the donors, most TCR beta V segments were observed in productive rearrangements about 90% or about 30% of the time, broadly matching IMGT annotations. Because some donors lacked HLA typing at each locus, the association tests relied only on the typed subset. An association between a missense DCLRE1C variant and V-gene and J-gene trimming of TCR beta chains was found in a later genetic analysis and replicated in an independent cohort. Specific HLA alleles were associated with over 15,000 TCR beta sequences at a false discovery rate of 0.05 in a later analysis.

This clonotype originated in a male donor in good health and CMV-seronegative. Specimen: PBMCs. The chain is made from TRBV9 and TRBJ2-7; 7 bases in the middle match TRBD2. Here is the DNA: TGTGCCAGCAGCCCACTGGGGAGGGACTACGAGCAGTACTTC. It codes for CASSPLGRDYEQYF.